What follows are 15 T cell receptor beta chains derived from one specimen sequenced in a study of human T cells and chemical hapten exposure. TCRdb processed the 5' RACE reads anew with MiXCR; each CDR3 protein has one entry. Among some 150,000 distinct CDR3 sequences listed, 4.1% were seen once. Total RNA was isolated from unfractionated whole blood. The receptors shown here come from a female donor in good health.

This clonotype was counted at least ten times. The chain joins TRBV7-9 to TRBJ1-4; 8 bases are a match to TRBD1. The germline V gene has CDR1 SEHNR and CDR2 FQNEAQ (reference sequence). J lost 5 bases, V lost 6 bases, and 5 bases had no gene match. The CDR3 runs 14 residues. CDR3 nucleotides: TGTGCCAGCAGTCCGGGACAGGCGAATGAAAAACTGTTTTTT. Residues: CASSPGQANEKLFF.

The chain is built from TRBV4-3 and TRBJ2-7; TRBD2 matches 13 bases. V lost 1 base and J lost 5; bases outside the gene matches: 14. The CDR3 covers 19 residues. CDR1 is LGHNA, CDR2 YSLEER, per germline. CDR3 sequence (DNA): TGCGCCAGCAGCCAAGCTTGGACTAGCGGGGGACAAATAATTGACGAGCAGTACTTC. It translates to CASSQAWTSGGQIIDEQYF.

This clonotype was seen at least ten times. The chain employs TRBV7-9 and TRBJ1-5; 8 bases fit TRBD1. Germline V lookup: CDR1 SEHNR, CDR2 FQNEAQ (reference sequence). V was pared by 5 bases and J by 8 bases, with 11 bases of the junction left unmatched. There are 15 residues in the CDR3. CDR3 sequence reads: CASSPGQGRSEPQHF. Here the CDR3 DNA reads TGTGCCAGCAGCCCCGGACAGGGAAGGAGCGAGCCCCAGCATTTT.

This clonotype was observed many times. The V gene is TRBV7-9, the J gene TRBJ1-6, with a weak D call TRBD1 (5 bases). This CDR3 is 14 amino acids long. Trimming stripped 4 bases from V and 6 bases from J, with 10 bases between. Per the germline V gene, CDR1 is SEHNR and CDR2 is FQNEAQ (reference sequence). The CDR3 protein is CASSSTEINSPLHF. The DNA for the CDR3 is TGTGCCAGCAGCTCGACAGAAATTAATTCACCCCTCCACTTT.

As for this clonotype: A much larger clone lies a single base off, so this may be a read error. The V call is TRBV5-1, the J call TRBJ1-4; D uncertain. Trimming took off 8 bases at V and 5 bases at J, with 19 bases between the two ends. Per the germline V gene, CDR1 is SGHRS and CDR2 is YFSETQ. This CDR3 has 15 amino acids. For the CDR3, the DNA is TGCGCCAGTCATGGATCCGGACGGAAGAATGAAAAACTGTTTTTT. This encodes CASHGSGRKNEKLFF.

This clonotype occurred many times. The chain uses TRBV20-1 and TRBJ2-1, with D perhaps matching TRBD2 (6 bases). The V gene's germline CDR1 is DFQATT and CDR2 SNEGSKA (reference sequence). This CDR3 spans 17 amino acids. V lost 1 base to trimming and J lost 4 bases, with 20 bases between them. CDR3 sequence reads: CSARVGSGRENYNEQFF. The CDR3, as DNA: TGCAGTGCTAGAGTGGGAAGCGGGCGGGAAAATTACAATGAGCAGTTCTTC.

In its sample, this clonotype was seen many times. The chain links TRBV11-2 to TRBJ1-1; unclear D gene. CDR3 length: 15 residues. Trimming pared 3 bases from V and 4 bases from J, leaving 15 bases between. Germline lookup yields CDR1 SGHAT and CDR2 FQNNGV. The CDR3, as DNA: TGTGCCAGCAGCTTCCCCCCCGGACTAGGCACTGAAGCTTTCTTT. Translating gives CASSFPPGLGTEAFF.

V is TRBV5-1 and J is TRBJ2-2; 12 bases align to TRBD1. The CDR3 spans 18 residues. Trimming took 4 bases from V and 1 from J; bases not matched to a gene: 8. CDR1 SGHRS and CDR2 YFSETQ come from the germline V gene. For the CDR3, the DNA is TGCGCCAGCAGCCCCGGGACAGGGGGCGTCCTGAACACCGGGGAGCTGTTTTTT. Residues: CASSPGTGGVLNTGELFF.

This clonotype came up many times. The limits of the CDR3 on the DNA are not certain, so only TCRdb's listed CDR3 is given. The rearrangement joins TRBV12-3 or TRBV12-4 to TRBJ2-5; the tabulated D call, TRBD1, remains unverified against the DNA. The length of the CDR3 is 15 amino acids, counting both ends. CDR3 amino acids: CASSFFGQGEETQYF.

The genes are TRBV20-1 and TRBJ2-2, with a weak D call TRBD2 (6 bases). The CDR3 is 15 amino acids. CDR1 is DFQATT, CDR2 SNEGSKA, per germline (reference sequence). Trimming stripped 3 bases from V and 0 bases from J, with 11 bases between. The CDR3 is CSASGGISNTGELFF. The CDR3 DNA is TGCAGTGCTAGTGGAGGGATTTCGAACACCGGGGAGCTGTTTTTT.

This clonotype appeared a few times. This rearrangement joins TRBV7-2 to TRBJ2-1; 11 nucleotides align to TRBD2. This CDR3 spans 17 amino acids. Per germline, CDR1 SGHTA and CDR2 FQGNSA. J was trimmed by 0 bases and V by 3 bases; bases with no gene match: 4. In DNA, the CDR3 is TGTGCCAGCAGCTTGGGACTAGCGGCTAGCTCCTACAATGAGCAGTTCTTC. Its translation is CASSLGLAASSYNEQFF.

Ten or more counts support this clonotype. The gene calls are TRBV15 and TRBJ1-5, with 8 bases lining up with TRBD1. Germline V gives CDR1 LNHNV, CDR2 YYDKDF (reference sequence). This CDR3 has 14 amino acids. With V trimmed by 2 bases and J by 6 bases, 3 bases remained unmatched. CDR3 loop: CATSRSGQVQPQHF. The CDR3 nucleotides read TGTGCCACCAGCAGATCGGGACAGGTTCAGCCCCAGCATTTT.

This clonotype was found many times. The V call is TRBV2, the J call TRBJ2-5; 9 bases map to TRBD2. The CDR3 has 16 amino acids. V lost 6 bases, J lost 1 base, and 9 bases stayed unmatched. The germline V gene encodes CDR1 SNHLY and CDR2 FYNNEI. The CDR3 nucleotides read TGTGCCAGCAGAGCAGGGACTAGCATCTTCCAAGAGACCCAGTACTTC. Residues: CASRAGTSIFQETQYF.

The chain couples TRBV5-1 to TRBJ2-7, with 7 bases that match TRBD2. CDR1 and CDR2 (germline): SGHRS, YFSETQ. The CDR3 has 14 residues. Losses at the gene ends were 2 bases for V and 2 bases for J; bases not matched to a gene: 4. The CDR3 DNA is TGCGCCAGCAGCTTTTCCCGGGGGGCCTACGAGCAGTACTTC. Translation gives CASSFSRGAYEQYF.

This clonotype was seen at least ten times. This chain links TRBV7-8 with TRBJ2-3; 10 bases fit TRBD2. V shed 1 base and J 4 bases; nucleotides not matched to a gene: 2. Germline V gene sequence: CDR1 SGHVS, CDR2 FQNEAQ. The CDR3 loop spans 15 amino acids. The CDR3 reads CASSLEGLAADTQYF. The CDR3 region has the DNA TGTGCCAGCAGCTTAGAAGGACTAGCGGCAGATACGCAGTATTTT.